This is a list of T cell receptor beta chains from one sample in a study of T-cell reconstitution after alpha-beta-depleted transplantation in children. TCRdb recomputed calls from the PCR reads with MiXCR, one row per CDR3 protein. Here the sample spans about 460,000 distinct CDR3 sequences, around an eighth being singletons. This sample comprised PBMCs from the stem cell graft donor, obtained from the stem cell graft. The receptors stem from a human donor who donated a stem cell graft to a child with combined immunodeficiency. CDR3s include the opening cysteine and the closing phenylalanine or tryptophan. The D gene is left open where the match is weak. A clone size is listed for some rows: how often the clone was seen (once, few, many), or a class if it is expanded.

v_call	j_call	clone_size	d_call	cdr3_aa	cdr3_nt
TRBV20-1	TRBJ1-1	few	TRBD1	CSARDTRGQKVTEAFF	TGCAGTGCTAGAGATACGAGGGGGCAGAAGGTCACTGAAGCTTTCTTT
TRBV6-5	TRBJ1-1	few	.	CASSYYKVGTEAFF	TGTGCCAGCAGTTATTATAAAGTCGGAACTGAAGCTTTCTTT
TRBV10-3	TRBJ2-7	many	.	CAISPGAYYEQYF	TGTGCCATCAGCCCGGGAGCCTACTACGAGCAGTACTTC
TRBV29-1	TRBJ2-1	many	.	CSVENNEQFF	TGCAGCGTTGAGAACAATGAGCAGTTCTTC
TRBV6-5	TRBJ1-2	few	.	CASSYTSERGQYGYTF	TGTGCCAGCAGTTACACTTCCGAGAGAGGACAGTATGGCTACACCTTC
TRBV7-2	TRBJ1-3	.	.	CASSLTTGTVGTIYF	TGTGCCAGCAGCTTAACTACAGGGACCGTTGGCACCATATATTTT
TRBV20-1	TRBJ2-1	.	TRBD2	CSAPPLLADPYNEQFF	TGCAGTGCTCCCCCACTACTAGCGGATCCGTACAATGAGCAGTTCTTC
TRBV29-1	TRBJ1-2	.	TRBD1	CSVEGQGSVYGYTF	TGCAGCGTTGAAGGACAGGGGAGTGTCTATGGCTACACCTTC
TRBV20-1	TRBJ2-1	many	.	CSVAGLHSYNEQFF	TGCAGTGTTGCAGGTCTCCACTCCTACAATGAGCAGTTCTTC
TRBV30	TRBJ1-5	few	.	CAWSEGQNQPQHF	TGTGCCTGGAGTGAGGGGCAAAATCAGCCCCAGCATTTT
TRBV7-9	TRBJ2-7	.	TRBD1	CASSTPTGLSLYEQYF	TGTGCCAGCAGCACCCCGACAGGGTTATCCCTCTACGAGCAGTACTTC
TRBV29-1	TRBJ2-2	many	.	CSVERVATGELFF	TGCAGCGTTGAACGGGTTGCCACCGGGGAGCTGTTTTTT
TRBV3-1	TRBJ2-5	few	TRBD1	CASSRARQGVETQYF	TGTGCCAGCAGCCGAGCCCGACAGGGGGTAGAGACCCAGTACTTC
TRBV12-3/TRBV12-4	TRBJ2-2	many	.	CASSPAGELFF	TGTGCCAGCAGCCCGGCCGGGGAGCTGTTTTTT
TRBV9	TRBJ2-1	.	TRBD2	CASSVDPSGGSNEQFF	TGTGCCAGCAGCGTAGATCCAAGCGGGGGCTCCAATGAGCAGTTCTTC
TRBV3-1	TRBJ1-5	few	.	CASSQGLGRNNQPQHF	TGTGCCAGCAGCCAAGGTCTTGGACGGAACAATCAGCCCCAGCATTTT
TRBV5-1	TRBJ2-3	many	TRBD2	CASSSSGGADTQYF	TGCGCCAGCAGCTCTAGCGGGGGGGCAGATACGCAGTATTTT
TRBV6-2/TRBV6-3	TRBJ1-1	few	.	CASSYSNRWSEAFF	TGTGCCAGCAGTTACTCAAATCGATGGTCTGAAGCTTTCTTT
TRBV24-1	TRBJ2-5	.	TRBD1	CATSDRLGQGLLETQYF	TGTGCCACCAGTGACCGTTTAGGACAGGGCTTGTTAGAGACCCAGTACTTC
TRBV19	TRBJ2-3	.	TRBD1	CASSAGTGNTDTQYF	TGTGCCAGTAGTGCCGGGACAGGGAACACAGATACGCAGTATTTT
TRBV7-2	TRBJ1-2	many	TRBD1	CASNLQGAYGYTF	TGTGCCAGCAACCTACAGGGGGCCTATGGCTACACCTTC
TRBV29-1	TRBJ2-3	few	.	CSVDESRGGDTQYF	TGCAGCGTTGATGAGAGCAGGGGAGGAGATACGCAGTATTTT
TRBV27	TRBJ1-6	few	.	CASSLHRSSSYNSPLHF	TGTGCCAGCAGTTTACACAGATCGAGCTCCTATAATTCACCCCTCCACTTT
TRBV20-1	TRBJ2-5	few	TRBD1	CSATGTEEETQYF	TGCAGTGCCACCGGGACAGAGGAAGAGACCCAGTACTTC
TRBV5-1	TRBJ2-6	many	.	CASSLSLGSGANVLTF	TGCGCCAGCAGCTTGAGCTTAGGCTCTGGGGCCAACGTCCTGACTTTC
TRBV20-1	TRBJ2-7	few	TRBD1	CSATDRVRYEQYF	TGCAGTGCTACGGACAGGGTTCGTTACGAGCAGTACTTC
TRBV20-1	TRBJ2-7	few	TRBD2	CSASTSGRFAYEQYF	TGCAGTGCTAGCACTAGCGGGAGGTTCGCCTACGAGCAGTACTTC
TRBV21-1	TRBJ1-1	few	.	CASGRYGGERHTEAFF	TGTGCCAGCGGGAGGTACGGGGGCGAGAGGCACACTGAAGCTTTCTTT
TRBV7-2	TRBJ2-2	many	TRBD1	CASSWAGTGSTGELFF	TGTGCCAGCAGCTGGGCCGGGACAGGGTCAACCGGGGAGCTGTTTTTT
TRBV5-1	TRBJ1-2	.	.	CASSTSGGGYGYTF	TGCGCCAGCAGCACATCAGGCGGGGGCTATGGCTACACCTTC
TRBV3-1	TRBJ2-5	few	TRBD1	CASSKLPGQQETQYF	TGTGCCAGCAGCAAACTACCGGGACAGCAAGAGACCCAGTACTTC
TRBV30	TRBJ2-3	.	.	CAWRGSVAPGTQYF	TGTGCCTGGAGAGGGAGCGTGGCTCCGGGTACGCAGTATTTT
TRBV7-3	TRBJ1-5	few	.	CASSPEPGQPQHF	TGTGCCAGCAGCCCCGAGCCCGGTCAGCCCCAGCATTTT
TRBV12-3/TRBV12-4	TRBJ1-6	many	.	CASSLYNSPLHF	TGTGCCAGCAGCTTATATAATTCACCCCTCCACTTT
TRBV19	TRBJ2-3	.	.	CASTSPHTVGTDTQYF	TGTGCCAGTACAAGCCCCCACACAGTAGGCACAGATACGCAGTATTTT
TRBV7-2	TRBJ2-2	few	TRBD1	CASSFTTGGTGELFF	TGTGCCAGCAGCTTTACGACAGGGGGCACCGGGGAGCTGTTTTTT
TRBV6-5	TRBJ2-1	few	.	CASSYSVPRTNEQFF	TGTGCCAGCAGTTACTCGGTACCCCGTACCAATGAGCAGTTCTTC
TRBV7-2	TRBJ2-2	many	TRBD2	CASSLSGGTGELFF	TGCGCCAGCAGCCTCAGCGGGGGCACCGGGGAGCTGTTTTTT
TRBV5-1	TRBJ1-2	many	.	CASSLQVNYGYTF	TGCGCCAGCAGCTTGCAGGTCAACTATGGCTACACCTTC
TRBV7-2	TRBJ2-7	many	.	CASSSTAIRGEQYF	TGTGCCAGCAGCTCAACGGCTATACGTGGGGAGCAGTACTTC
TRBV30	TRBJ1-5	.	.	CAWSVFREDQPQHF	TGTGCCTGGAGTGTATTTCGGGAGGATCAGCCCCAGCATTTT
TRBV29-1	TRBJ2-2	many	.	CSVEGWDSFGTGELFF	TGCAGCGTTGAGGGCTGGGACTCCTTCGGAACCGGGGAGCTGTTTTTT
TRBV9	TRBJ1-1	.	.	CASSHQGFGYEEAFF	TGTGCCAGCAGCCACCAGGGGTTTGGATACGAAGAAGCTTTCTTT
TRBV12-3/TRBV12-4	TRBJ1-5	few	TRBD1	CASSQQGIHQPQHF	TGTGCCAGCAGTCAACAGGGGATCCATCAGCCCCAGCATTTT
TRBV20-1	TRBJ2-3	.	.	CSPPRADTQYF	TGCAGCCCCCCCCGGGCAGATACGCAGTATTTT
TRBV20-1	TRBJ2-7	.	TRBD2	CSARSPSGRTYEQYF	TGCAGTGCTAGATCGCCTAGCGGGAGGACCTACGAGCAGTACTTC
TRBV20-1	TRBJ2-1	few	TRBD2	CSTRLAGDTNYNNEQFF	TGCAGTACTCGACTAGCGGGAGACACGAACTACAACAATGAGCAGTTCTTC
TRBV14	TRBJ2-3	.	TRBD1	CASSPLRTGPFTDTQYF	TGTGCCAGCAGCCCCCTAAGGACAGGACCCTTCACAGATACGCAGTATTTT
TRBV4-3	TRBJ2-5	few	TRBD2	CASSQWGTSGEETQYF	TGCGCCAGCAGCCAATGGGGGACTAGCGGGGAAGAGACCCAGTACTTC
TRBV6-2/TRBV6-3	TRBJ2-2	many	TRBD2	CASSYSSGRSNGELFF	TGTGCCAGCAGTTATTCTAGCGGGAGGAGTAACGGGGAGCTGTTTTTT
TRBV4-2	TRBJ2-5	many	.	CASSQGRYQETQYF	TGTGCCAGCAGCCAGGGGAGGTACCAAGAGACCCAGTACTTC
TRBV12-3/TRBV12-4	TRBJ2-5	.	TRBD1	CASSLVGQGGKTQYF	TGTGCCAGCAGTTTGGTCGGACAGGGTGGCAAGACCCAGTACTTC
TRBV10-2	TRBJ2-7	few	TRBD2	CASSGVAGVYEQYF	TGCGCCAGCAGCGGCGTAGCGGGGGTCTACGAGCAGTACTTC